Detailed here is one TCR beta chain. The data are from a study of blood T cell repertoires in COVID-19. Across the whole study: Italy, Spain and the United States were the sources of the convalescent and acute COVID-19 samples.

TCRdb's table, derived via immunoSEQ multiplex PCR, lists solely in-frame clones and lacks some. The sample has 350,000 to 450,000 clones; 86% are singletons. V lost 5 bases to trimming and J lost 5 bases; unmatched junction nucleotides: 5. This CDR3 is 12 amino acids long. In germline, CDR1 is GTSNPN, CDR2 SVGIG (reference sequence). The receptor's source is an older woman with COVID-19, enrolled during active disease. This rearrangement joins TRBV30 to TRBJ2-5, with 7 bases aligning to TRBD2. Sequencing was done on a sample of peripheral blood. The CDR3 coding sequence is TGTGCCTGGGAAGGACTAGAGGAGACCCAGTACTTC. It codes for CAWEGLEETQYF.